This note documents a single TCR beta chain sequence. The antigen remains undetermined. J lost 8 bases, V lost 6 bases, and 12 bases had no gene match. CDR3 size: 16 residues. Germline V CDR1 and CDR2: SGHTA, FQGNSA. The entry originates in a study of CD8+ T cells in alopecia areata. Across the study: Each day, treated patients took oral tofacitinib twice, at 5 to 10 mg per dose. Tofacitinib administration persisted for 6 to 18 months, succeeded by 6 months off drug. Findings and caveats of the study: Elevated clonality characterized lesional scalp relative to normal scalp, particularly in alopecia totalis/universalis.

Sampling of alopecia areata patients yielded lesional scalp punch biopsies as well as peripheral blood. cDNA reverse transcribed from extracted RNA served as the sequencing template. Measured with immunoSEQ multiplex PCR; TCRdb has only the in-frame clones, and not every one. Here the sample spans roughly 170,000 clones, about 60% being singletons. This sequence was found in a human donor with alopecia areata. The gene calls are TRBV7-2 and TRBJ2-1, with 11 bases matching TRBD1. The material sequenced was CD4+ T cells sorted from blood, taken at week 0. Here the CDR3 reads CASSRQGTGGWDEQFF. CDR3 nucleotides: TGTGCCAGCAGTCGACAAGGGACAGGGGGTTGGGATGAGCAGTTCTTC.